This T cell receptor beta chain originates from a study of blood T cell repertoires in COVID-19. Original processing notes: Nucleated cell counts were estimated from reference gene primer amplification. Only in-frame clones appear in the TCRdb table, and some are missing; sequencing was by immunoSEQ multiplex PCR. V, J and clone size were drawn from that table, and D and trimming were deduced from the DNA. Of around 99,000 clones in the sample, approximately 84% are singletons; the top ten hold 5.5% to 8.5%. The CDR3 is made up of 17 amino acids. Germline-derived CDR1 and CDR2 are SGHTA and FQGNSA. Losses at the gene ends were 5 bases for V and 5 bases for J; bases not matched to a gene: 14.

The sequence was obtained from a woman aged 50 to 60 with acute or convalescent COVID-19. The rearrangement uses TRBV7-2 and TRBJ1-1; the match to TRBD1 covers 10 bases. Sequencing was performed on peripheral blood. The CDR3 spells CASSPRTGGSRGTEAFF. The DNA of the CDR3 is TGTGCCAGCAGCCCCAGGACAGGGGGTAGCCGGGGGACTGAAGCTTTCTTT.